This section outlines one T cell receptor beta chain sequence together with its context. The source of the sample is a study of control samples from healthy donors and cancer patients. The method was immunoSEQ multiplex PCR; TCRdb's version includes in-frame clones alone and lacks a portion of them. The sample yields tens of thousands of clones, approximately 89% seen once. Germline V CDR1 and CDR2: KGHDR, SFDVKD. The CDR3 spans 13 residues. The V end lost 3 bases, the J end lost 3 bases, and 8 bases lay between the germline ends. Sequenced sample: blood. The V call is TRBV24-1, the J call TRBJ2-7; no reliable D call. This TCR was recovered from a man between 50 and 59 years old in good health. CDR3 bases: TGTGCCACCAGTGATCCCCTGGACTACGAGCAGTACTTC. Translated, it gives CATSDPLDYEQYF.